This T cell receptor beta chain was obtained from a study of T-cell memory formation after mild COVID-19. Overall study findings and caveats: The study found contracting CD4+ clones mainly in CM and EM and contracting CD8+ clones in EMRA. Clones shrinking between day 15 and 85 showed a balanced CD4/CD8 split, and those that grew later tilted toward CD4+. Some SARS-CoV-2-responding clones were already detected in memory before infection.

On this clonotype itself: No antigen is known for it.

TCRdb called the 5' RACE reads again in MiXCR, with one record for every CDR3 protein. The table has about 210,000 distinct CDR3 sequences, 10% seen once. This TCR derives from a man between 18 and 35 years old who had mild COVID-19 (a few samples of this study predate the infection). Cell type and time point are not known. Sequenced material: PBMCs or a T cell subset sorted from them (not recorded which).

The CDR3 region has the DNA TGCAGTGCTAGAGATTGGGGGAGGGTGGGTCAAAACATTCAGTACTTC. Protein: CSARDWGRVGQNIQYF. The chain recombines TRBV20-1 with TRBJ2-4, with 7 bases aligning to TRBD2. J was trimmed by 5 bases and V by 0 bases; bases with no gene match: 10. Germline CDR1 is DFQATT and CDR2 is SNEGSKA (reference sequence). The CDR3 loop spans 16 amino acids.